The 16 T cell receptor beta chains in this list originate from one sample, sequenced in a study of STAT3 mutations in large granular lymphocyte leukemia. No antigen has been identified for these receptors. Study outcomes and limitations: At least one immunodominant TCR beta clonotype appeared in every T-cell large granular lymphocyte leukemia patient.

Assay used: immunoSEQ multiplex PCR; TCRdb lists only in-frame clones, some missing. The sample records 35,000 to 40,000 clones, nearly 90% being singletons. The sequenced sample consisted of PBMCs. The receptors stem from a human donor with T large granular lymphocyte leukemia. Some clones in this sample may be carry-over from other donors' samples.

This clone was found once. The J gene is TRBJ1-5, the V gene TRBV30; D gene ambiguous. The CDR3 has 13 residues. The V gene lost 0 bases and the J gene lost 7 bases, with 10 bases spanning the gap. Germline CDR1 GTSNPN, CDR2 SVGIG (reference sequence). The CDR3 here is CAWSVLGGQPQHF. The CDR3, as DNA: TGTGCCTGGAGTGTACTTGGAGGACAGCCCCAGCATTTT.

V is TRBV6-1 and J is TRBJ1-3; D is uncertain. There are 14 residues in the CDR3. V was cut by 3 bases and J by 0 bases, with 6 bases left in between. In germline, CDR1 is MNHNS, CDR2 SASEGT. CDR3 nucleotides: TGTGCCAGCAGTGACAGCTTCTCTGGAAACACCATATATTTT. Residues: CASSDSFSGNTIYF.

This chain joins TRBV30 and TRBJ1-5; D possibly corresponds to TRBD1 (6 bases). Trimming removed 4 bases at V and 6 bases at J, with 13 bases between. CDR1 is GTSNPN and CDR2 is SVGIG in the germline V gene (reference sequence). The CDR3 totals 13 residues. The CDR3 DNA is TGTGCCTGGAACAGGGTCGCTGGTCAGCCCCAGCATTTT. The encoded protein is CAWNRVAGQPQHF. The full variable domain, with the rest looked up from reference TRBV30 and TRBJ1-5, is SQTIHQWPATLVQPVGSPLSLECTVEGTSNPNLYWYRQAAGRGLQLLFYSVGIGQISSEVPQNLSASRPQDRQFILSSKKLLLSDSGFYLCAWNRVAGQPQHFGDGTRLSIL.

This rearrangement joins TRBV19 to TRBJ2-7; tentative D call: TRBD1 (5 bases). Per germline, CDR1 LNHDA and CDR2 SQIVND (reference sequence). V was pared by 9 bases and J by 1 base, with 13 bases between. This CDR3 spans 13 amino acids. CDR3 sequence (DNA): TGTGCCAGCGCCTTAGGGGCTTCCTACGAGCAGTACTTC. This sequence encodes CASALGASYEQYF.

The DNA of the CDR3 is TGTGCCATCAGTCGGGTAGGTCAGGCGGCGGGAGATACGCAGTATTTT. Amino acid sequence: CAISRVGQAAGDTQYF. This chain joins TRBV10-3 and TRBJ2-3; weak D call: TRBD2 (5 bases). V was shortened by 5 bases and J by 5 bases, with 20 bases between the two germline ends. This CDR3 region has 16 residues. CDR1 is ENHRY and CDR2 is SYGVKD in the germline V gene.

This chain uses TRBV9 with TRBJ2-1; 12 nucleotides line up with TRBD1. CDR1 is SGDLS, CDR2 YYNGEE, per germline. The CDR3 has 20 amino acids. The ends lost 1 base at V and 7 bases at J; junction bases unmatched: 18. CDR3 amino acids: CASSVNPSSGTGGAGNEQFF. The CDR3 nucleotides are TGTGCCAGCAGCGTAAACCCTTCCTCCGGGACAGGGGGCGCGGGGAATGAGCAGTTCTTC.

The V and J genes are TRBV7-2 and TRBJ1-2, with D unresolved. CDR3 size: 14 residues. V was cut by 1 base and J by 8 bases, with 14 bases left in between. Germline lookup yields CDR1 SGHTA and CDR2 FQGNSA. The DNA for the CDR3 is TGTGCCAGCAGCTTAGGGACCGAGATGACCGGCTACACCTTC. Translation: CASSLGTEMTGYTF.

The rearrangement links TRBV6-1 to TRBJ1-1; possibly TRBD1 for D (5 bases). This CDR3 comprises 14 residues. Germline V CDR1 and CDR2: MNHNS, SASEGT. V was clipped by 4 bases and J by 6 bases, with 15 bases between them. CDR3 sequence (DNA): TGTGCCAGCAGTGTGGACACGTTGGTCGCTGAAGCTTTCTTT. As protein: CASSVDTLVAEAFF.

CDR3 loop: CASSLIGTSQETQYF. The CDR3 coding sequence is TGTGCCAGCAGCTTAATTGGGACTAGTCAAGAGACCCAGTACTTC. The rearrangement links TRBV7-9 to TRBJ2-5; TRBD2 matches at 8 bases. Losses at the gene ends were 2 bases for V and 2 bases for J; bases not matched to a gene: 4. The CDR3 runs to 15 residues. Germline loops: CDR1 SEHNR, CDR2 FQNEAQ (reference sequence).

This clone was seen only once. This chain joins TRBV6-6 and TRBJ1-1; TRBD1 might be the D (5 bases). Trimming pared 4 bases from V and 5 bases from J, leaving 17 bases between. Looked up from germline, CDR1 is MNHNY and CDR2 is SVGAGI (reference sequence). This CDR3 contains 15 residues. The CDR3 spells CASSFAGKMGTEAFF. As DNA, the CDR3 is TGTGCCAGCAGTTTCGCAGGGAAAATGGGGACTGAAGCTTTCTTT.

This chain uses TRBV5-4 with TRBJ2-1; 9 nucleotides agree with TRBD1. Trimming at V came to 4 bases and at J to 6 bases, leaving 11 bases not matched to a gene. CDR1 and CDR2 from the germline V gene are SGHNT and YYREEE (reference sequence). The CDR3 contains 16 residues. In DNA form, the CDR3 reads TGTGCCAGCAGCCTCACAGGGGGCAGAGGTCGCAATGAGCAGTTCTTC. Translated, it gives CASSLTGGRGRNEQFF.

The chain recombines TRBV4-1 with TRBJ1-3; perhaps TRBD1 as D (5 bases). V lost 3 bases and J 4 bases, leaving 16 bases between the germline ends. From germline, CDR1 is MGHRA and CDR2 YSYEKL. The CDR3 runs to 16 residues. The CDR3 protein is CASSHLLSGSGNTIYF. CDR3 nucleotide sequence: TGCGCCAGCAGCCACCTTTTATCAGGGTCCGGAAACACCATATATTTT.

The CDR3 sequence is CASGPTLGDTQYF. CDR3 bases: TGTGCCAGTGGACCGACCCTAGGGGATACGCAGTATTTT. The chain recombines TRBV25-1 with TRBJ2-3; D gene ambiguous. Germline loops: CDR1 MGHDK, CDR2 SYGVNS. This CDR3 spans 13 amino acids. Deletions cut 9 bases from V and 6 bases from J, with 16 bases between.

This clone was detected only once. The chain carries TRBV15 and TRBJ1-6; the D is unclear. The CDR3 covers 14 residues. Trimming pared 8 bases from V and 1 base from J, leaving 9 bases between. The germline V gene has CDR1 LNHNV and CDR2 YYDKDF (reference sequence). The CDR3 coding sequence is TGTGCCACCCAGGAGATTTCCTATAATTCACCCCTCCACTTT. Protein: CATQEISYNSPLHF. Full variable domain (outside the CDR3, taken from reference TRBV15 and TRBJ1-6): DAMVIQNPRYQVTQFGKPVTLSCSQTLNHNVMYWYQQKSSQAPKLLFHYYDKDFNNEADTPDNFQSRRPNTSFCFLDIRSPGLGDTAMYLCATQEISYNSPLHFGNGTRLTVT.

The CDR3 region has the DNA TGTGCCAGCCGGAAACCCGGACAAAACACTGAAGCTTTCTTT. This codes for CASRKPGQNTEAFF. This rearrangement joins TRBV28 to TRBJ1-1, with a weak D call TRBD1 (5 bases). Between the trimmed V and J ends, which lost 8 bases and 2 bases, there was a span of 15 bases. Germline CDR1 reads MDHEN; CDR2 reads SYDVKM. The length of the CDR3 is 14 residues.

V and J are TRBV6-6 and TRBJ1-6, with a tentative D call TRBD1 (6 bases). Trimming removed 0 bases at V and 7 bases at J, with 13 bases between. Germline V gene lookup returns CDR1 MNHNY and CDR2 SVGAGI (reference sequence). CDR3 length: 16 amino acids. The CDR3 here is CASSYSLGQSNSPLHF. DNA for the CDR3: TGTGCCAGCAGTTACTCCTTGGGACAATCAAATTCACCCCTCCACTTT.